The 2 T cell receptor beta chains below were found in one sample sequenced in a study of blood T cell repertoires in COVID-19. The data were produced by immunoSEQ multiplex PCR, yet TCRdb's version contains in-frame clones alone and is incomplete. In the table there are tens of thousands of clones, roughly 90% of which are singletons. Sequences were obtained from peripheral blood. All receptors come from a man between 65 and 85 years old with active or convalescent COVID-19.

The rearrangement uses TRBV28 and TRBJ1-5; tentatively, D is TRBD1 (6 bases). Germline CDR1 is MDHEN and CDR2 is SYDVKM. The V and J ends lost 8 bases and 6 bases respectively, with 11 bases between them. CDR3 length: 12 amino acids. CDR3 loop: CASWGGGQPQHF. The CDR3 DNA reads TGTGCCAGCTGGGGGGGCGGTCAGCCCCAGCATTTT.

The V gene is TRBV4-2, the J gene TRBJ2-7; TRBD2 agrees at 9 bases. Germline V CDR1 and CDR2: LGHNA, YNFKEQ. Losses at the gene ends were 1 base for V and 7 bases for J; bases not matched to a gene: 11. This CDR3 comprises 16 residues. Written as DNA, the CDR3 is TGTGCCAGCAGCCAAGGCCCGGGACTAGCCCCTCGGGAGCAGTACTTC. It is translated as CASSQGPGLAPREQYF.